This T cell receptor (beta chain) was recorded in a study of identical twins. Study-wide findings and caveats: Cross-sectional statistics, not tracking of the same donors, supported the conclusions.

Trimming removed 2 bases at V and 3 bases at J, with 7 bases between. CDR1 DFQATT and CDR2 SNEGSKA come from the germline V gene (reference sequence). The length of the CDR3 is 12 residues. As regards this clonotype: As yet, its antigen is unknown.

TCRdb reprocessed the 5' RACE reads via MiXCR and lists one record per CDR3 protein. The data show fewer than 500,000 distinct CDR3 sequences, roughly 26% seen once. The same specimen was also included in a second study, on T cells expressing NK-cell markers.

This receptor was taken from a young woman in good health. Sample: CD4+ T cells sorted from blood. This chain uses TRBV20-1 with TRBJ1-1; no clear D gene. CDR3: CSARSWDTEAFF. CDR3 DNA sequence: TGCAGTGCTAGATCTTGGGACACTGAAGCTTTCTTT.